This T cell receptor beta chain came from a study of blood T cell repertoires in COVID-19. The wider study: The United States, Italy and Spain supplied acute and convalescent COVID-19 samples.

Source study methods: Reference gene primer amplification in the assay estimated nucleated cell counts. Assay: immunoSEQ multiplex PCR; the TCRdb copy retains only in-frame clones and omits some. That table furnishes V, J and clone size, whereas the DNA furnished D and trimming. The repertoire holds fewer than 400,000 clones, with over 80% as singletons. In assigning cohorts, the study relied on participant-reported clinical history. The source of this sequence is a young woman who had recovered from COVID-19. Sequencing input: PBMCs or T cells enriched from blood (not recorded which).

CDR3 in DNA: TGTGCCAGCTCACAGGAGGCAGGGGCATCAGATACGCAGTATTTT. Translating it yields CASSQEAGASDTQYF. The genes are TRBV18 and TRBJ2-3; perhaps TRBD1 as D (6 bases). The germline V gene has CDR1 KGHSH and CDR2 LQKENI. V dropped 4 bases and J dropped 4 bases, with 15 bases sitting between them. This CDR3 region has 15 residues. Combining the CDR3 with reference TRBV18 and TRBJ2-3 gives the whole variable domain NAGVMQNPRHLVRRRGQEARLRCSPMKGHSHVYWYRQLPEEGLKFMVYLQKENIIDESGMPKERFSAEFPKEGPSILRIQQVVRGDSAAYFCASSQEAGASDTQYFGPGTRLTVL.